The present T cell receptor (beta chain) was sequenced within a study of vaccination and CD4 T cells after COVID-19. Regarding treatment: roughly 10-day PBMC culture with coronavirus spike peptide pools or control peptides (ViraFEST assay). CD4+ T lymphocytes from the unexposed donor were collected before the COVID-19 pandemic (2011-2018). This clonotype showed up just once. What it binds is unknown. Germline loops: CDR1 SGHDT, CDR2 YYEEEE. V dropped 0 bases and J dropped 1; count of bases not matched to a gene: 1. CDR3 size: 16 residues. Sequencing of the DNA from cultured CD4+ T cells was carried out with the Oncomine TCR Beta short-read assay. Cultures of CD4+ T cells served as the source for extracting genomic DNA. TCRdb called the PCR reads again in MiXCR, with one record for every CDR3 protein. There are thousands of distinct CDR3 sequences in the sample; 28% occur only once, and 11% lies in the top ten.

This chain joins TRBV5-6 and TRBJ2-5; 12 bases fit TRBD2. The sequence was obtained from a human donor in good health. The specimen was CD4+ T cells from blood, cultured in vitro. In DNA form, the CDR3 reads TGTGCCAGCAGCTTGGGGACTAGCGGGGCCCAAGAGACCCAGTACTTC. It is translated as CASSLGTSGAQETQYF.